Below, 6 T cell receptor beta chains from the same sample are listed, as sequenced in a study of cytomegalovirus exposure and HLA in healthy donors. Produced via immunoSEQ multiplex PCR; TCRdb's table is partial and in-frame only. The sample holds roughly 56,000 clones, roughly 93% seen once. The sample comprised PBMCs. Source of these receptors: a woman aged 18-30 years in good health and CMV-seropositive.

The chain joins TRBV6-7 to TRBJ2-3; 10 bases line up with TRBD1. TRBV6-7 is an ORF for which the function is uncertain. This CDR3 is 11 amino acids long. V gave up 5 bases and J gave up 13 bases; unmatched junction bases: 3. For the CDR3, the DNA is TGTGCCAGCAGTCCGGGACAGGGGAAGTATTTT. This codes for CASSPGQGKYF.

The CDR3 bases are TGTGCCAGCATCCCGGCGGGACAGGGAAGCACTGAAGCTTTCTTT. This translates into CASIPAGQGSTEAFF. The J gene is TRBJ1-1, the V gene TRBV27; 9 bases match TRBD1. The length of the CDR3 is 15 residues. CDR1 MNHEY and CDR2 SMNVEV come from the germline V gene (reference sequence). The J segment lost 4 bases and the V segment lost 7 bases, leaving 10 bases of the junction unmatched.

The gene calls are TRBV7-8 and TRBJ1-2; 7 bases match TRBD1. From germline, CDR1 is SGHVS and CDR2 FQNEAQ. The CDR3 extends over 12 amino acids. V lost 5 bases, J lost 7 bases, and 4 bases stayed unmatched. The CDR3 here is CASSPTGPGYTF. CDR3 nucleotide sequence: TGTGCCAGCAGCCCGACAGGGCCTGGCTACACCTTC.

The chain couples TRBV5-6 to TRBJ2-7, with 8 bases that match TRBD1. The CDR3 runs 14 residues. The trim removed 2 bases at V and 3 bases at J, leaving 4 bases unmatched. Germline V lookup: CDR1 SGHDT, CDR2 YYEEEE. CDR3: CASSFGQGIYEQYF. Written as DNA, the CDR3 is TGTGCCAGCAGCTTCGGACAGGGCATCTACGAGCAGTACTTC.

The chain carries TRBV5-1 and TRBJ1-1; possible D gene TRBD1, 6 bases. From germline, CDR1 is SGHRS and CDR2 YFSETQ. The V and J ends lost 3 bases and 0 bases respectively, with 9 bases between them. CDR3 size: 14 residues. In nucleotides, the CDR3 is TGCGCCAGCAGCTGGGGGCCAATGAACACTGAAGCTTTCTTT. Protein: CASSWGPMNTEAFF.

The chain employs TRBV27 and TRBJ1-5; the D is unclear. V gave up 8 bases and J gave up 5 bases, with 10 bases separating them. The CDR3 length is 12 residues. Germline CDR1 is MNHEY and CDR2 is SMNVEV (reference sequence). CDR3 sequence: CASGWADQPQHF. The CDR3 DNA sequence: TGTGCCAGCGGTTGGGCAGATCAGCCCCAGCATTTT.